This T cell receptor beta chain is drawn from a study of blood T cell repertoires in COVID-19. The overall study: Material from acute and convalescent COVID-19 was sourced from the United States, Italy and Spain. PBMCs, B-cell-depleted T cells, or T cells were the source of the cDNA or gDNA that made up the material.

V shed 1 base and J shed 5 bases, with 17 bases lying between them. The CDR3 totals 17 residues. CDR1 is SGHAT, CDR2 FQNNGV, per germline. Original processing methods: Reference gene primers were amplified, and this amplification served to estimate nucleated cell counts. Here immunoSEQ multiplex PCR was the method, and the copy in TCRdb shows in-frame clones only, minus some. From that table come the V and J calls and clone size; the DNA was used to work out D and trimming. The sample has some 200,000 clones; more than 70% are singletons. The V and J genes are TRBV11-2 and TRBJ2-2, with D maybe TRBD1 (6 bases). The clonotype comes from a man aged 35-49 years with active or convalescent COVID-19. Material for sequencing was peripheral blood. The CDR3 DNA follows: TGTGCCAGCAGCTTAGGGGCAGGGGACCTCGGGACCGGGGAGCTGTTTTTT. Translation gives CASSLGAGDLGTGELFF.